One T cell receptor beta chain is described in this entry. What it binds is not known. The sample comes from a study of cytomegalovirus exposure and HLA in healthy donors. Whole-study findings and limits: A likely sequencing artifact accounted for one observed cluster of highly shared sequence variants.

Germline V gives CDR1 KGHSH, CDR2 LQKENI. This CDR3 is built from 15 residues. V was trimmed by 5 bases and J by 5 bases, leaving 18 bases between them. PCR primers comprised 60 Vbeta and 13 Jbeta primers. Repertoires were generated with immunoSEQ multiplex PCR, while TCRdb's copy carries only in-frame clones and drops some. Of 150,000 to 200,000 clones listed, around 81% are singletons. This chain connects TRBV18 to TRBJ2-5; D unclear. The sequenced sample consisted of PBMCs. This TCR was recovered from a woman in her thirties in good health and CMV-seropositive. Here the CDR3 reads CASSSQSGVMETQYF. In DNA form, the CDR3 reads TGTGCCAGCTCATCCCAATCCGGTGTAATGGAGACCCAGTACTTC.